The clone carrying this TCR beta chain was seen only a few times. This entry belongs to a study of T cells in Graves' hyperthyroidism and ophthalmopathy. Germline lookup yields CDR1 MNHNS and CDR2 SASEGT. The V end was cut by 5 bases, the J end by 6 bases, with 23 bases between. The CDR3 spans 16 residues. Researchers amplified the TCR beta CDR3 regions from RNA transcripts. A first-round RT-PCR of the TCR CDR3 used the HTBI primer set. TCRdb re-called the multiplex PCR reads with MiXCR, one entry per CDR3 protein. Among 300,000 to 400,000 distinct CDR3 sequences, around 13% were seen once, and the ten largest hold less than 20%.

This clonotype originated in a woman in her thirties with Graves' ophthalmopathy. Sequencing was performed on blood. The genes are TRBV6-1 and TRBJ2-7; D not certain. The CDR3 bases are TGTGCCAGCAGTCTAAAGGACGGCCCCCCTTTGAGCGAGCAGTACTTC. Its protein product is CASSLKDGPPLSEQYF.